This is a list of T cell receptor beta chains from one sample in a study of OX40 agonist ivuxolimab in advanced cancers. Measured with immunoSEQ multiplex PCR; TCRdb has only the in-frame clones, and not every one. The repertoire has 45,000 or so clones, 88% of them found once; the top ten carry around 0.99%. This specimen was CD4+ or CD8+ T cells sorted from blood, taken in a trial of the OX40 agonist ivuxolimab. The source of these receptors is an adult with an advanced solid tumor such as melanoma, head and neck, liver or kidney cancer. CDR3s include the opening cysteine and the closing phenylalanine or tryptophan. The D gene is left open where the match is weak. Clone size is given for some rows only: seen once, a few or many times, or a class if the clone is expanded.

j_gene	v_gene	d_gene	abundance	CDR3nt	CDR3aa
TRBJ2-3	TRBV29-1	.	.	TGCAGCGTTTCCCCGGGCTTCACAGATACGCAGTATTTT	CSVSPGFTDTQYF
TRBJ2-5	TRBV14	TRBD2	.	TGTGCCAGCAGCCAAGTAGGCGGGAGTGAGACCCAGTACTTC	CASSQVGGSETQYF
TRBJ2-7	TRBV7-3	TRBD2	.	TGTGCCAGCAGCCTTAGCGGGAGGCTCAACGAGCAGTACTTC	CASSLSGRLNEQYF
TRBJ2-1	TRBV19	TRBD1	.	TGTGCCAGTAGTGGAGGACAGGGGGCGATTTCCAATGAGCAGTTCTTC	CASSGGQGAISNEQFF
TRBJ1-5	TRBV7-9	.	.	TGTGCCAGCAGCTTCATACCCACAGGGCAGCCCCAGCATTTT	CASSFIPTGQPQHF
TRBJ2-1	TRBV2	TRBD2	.	TGTGCCAGCAGTGAACCCCAACAACTAGCGGGGTCCCCCGATGAGCAGTTCTTC	CASSEPQQLAGSPDEQFF
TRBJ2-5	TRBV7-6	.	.	TGTGCCAGCAGCTTACACGGTCCGGTGACCCAGTACTTC	CASSLHGPVTQYF
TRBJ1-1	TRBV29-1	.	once	TGCAGCGTTGCGGGCGGGGGATCGAACACTGAAGCTTTCTTT	CSVAGGGSNTEAFF
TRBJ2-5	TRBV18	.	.	TGTGCCAGCTCACCACCTTCCCAAGAGACCCAGTACTTC	CASSPPSQETQYF
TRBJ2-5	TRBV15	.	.	TGTGCCACCAGCAGATCGCAGGGGAGGGAGACCCAGTACTTC	CATSRSQGRETQYF
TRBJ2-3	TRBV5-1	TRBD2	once	TGCGCCAGCAGCTTGATACTAGCGGGAGGGTCCACAGATACGCAGTATTTT	CASSLILAGGSTDTQYF
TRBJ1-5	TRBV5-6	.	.	TGTGCCAGCAGCTCCCAGAATCAGCCCCAGCATTTT	CASSSQNQPQHF
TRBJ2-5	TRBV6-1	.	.	TGTGCCAGCAGTGCCTTGCGGAACCAAGAGACCCAGTACTTC	CASSALRNQETQYF
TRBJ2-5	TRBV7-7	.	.	TGTGCTAGCAGCCATATTGAGGTTGGACTCCAAGAGACCCAGTACTTC	CASSHIEVGLQETQYF
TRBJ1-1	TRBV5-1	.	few	TGCGCCAGCAGGAACGGGGGGAAGGGGGACCCTTTCTTT	CASRNGGKGDPFF
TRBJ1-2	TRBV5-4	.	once	TGTGCCAGCAGCTTGGACCGCGGACAAGCTGAGACCTTC	CASSLDRGQAETF
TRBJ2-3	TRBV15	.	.	TGTGCCACGAGCCCCTTGGTCGCCCCCACAGATACGCAGTATTTT	CATSPLVAPTDTQYF
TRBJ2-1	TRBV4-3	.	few	TGCGCCAGCAGCCAAGAATCAGGGCAGGGGATACAGTTCTTC	CASSQESGQGIQFF
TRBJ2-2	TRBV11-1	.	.	TGTGCCAGCAGCTTGGGGGCTCACACCGGGGAGCTGTTTTTT	CASSLGAHTGELFF
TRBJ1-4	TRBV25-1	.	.	TGTGCCAGCAGTGACCGGCAGTTGACTAATGAAAAACTGTTTTTT	CASSDRQLTNEKLFF
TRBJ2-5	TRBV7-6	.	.	TGTGCCAGCAGCAGGGGAGTTTCGGAGACCCAGTACTTC	CASSRGVSETQYF
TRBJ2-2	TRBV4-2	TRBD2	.	TGTGCCAGCAGCCAAGGTCTGACTAGCAGCACCGGGGAGCTGTTTTTT	CASSQGLTSSTGELFF
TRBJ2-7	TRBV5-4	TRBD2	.	TGTGCCAGCAGCTTGGAGTCTAGCGGACGCTACGAGCAGTACTTC	CASSLESSGRYEQYF
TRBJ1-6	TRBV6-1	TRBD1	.	TGTGCCAGCAACCCGACAGGGGGCAGAAATTCACCCCTCCACTTT	CASNPTGGRNSPLHF
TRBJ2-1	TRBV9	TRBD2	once	TGTGCCAGCAGCGTAATGCTAGCGGGTCACAATGAGCAGTTCTTC	CASSVMLAGHNEQFF
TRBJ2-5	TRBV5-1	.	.	TGCGCCAGCAGCTTAAGGACGGACCAAGAGACCCAGTACTTC	CASSLRTDQETQYF